Listed below are T cell receptor beta chains from one sample, sequenced in a study of T cell repertoires in cytomegalovirus infection. These TCRs' antigens remain unknown. One entry per CDR3 protein, called by TCRdb with MiXCR from the reads. The sample contains about 700,000 distinct CDR3 sequences, around 32% of which appear only once. The sample consisted of cultured PBMCs, taken from culture after CMV antigen stimulation. All receptors come from a human donor in good health (CMV status not recorded). Some clones in this sample may be carry-over from other donors' samples. Both conserved end residues are part of each CDR3. A D gene is named only where the DNA matches it firmly. Expanded clones get a size class; other rows say once, few or many, or leave the size out.

d_call	clone_size	v_call	j_call	cdr3_nt	cdr3_aa
.	.	TRBV12-3/TRBV12-4	TRBJ1-1	TGTGCCAGCAGTTTCAGAGGCGGCTCCACTGAAGCTTTCTTT	CASSFRGGSTEAFF
TRBD1	.	TRBV6-2/TRBV6-3	TRBJ2-5	TGTGCCAGCAGTTACGGACAGGGCAATACCGAGGAGACCCAGTACTTC	CASSYGQGNTEETQYF
.	.	TRBV7-2	TRBJ2-5	TGTGCCAGCAGCTTAAGGTTTCGCCAAGAGACCCAGTACTTC	CASSLRFRQETQYF
.	.	TRBV4-3	TRBJ1-1	TGCGCCAGCAGCCAAGATCAAGGGGGGGGCCTTCGGGCTTTCTTT	CASSQDQGGGLRAFF
TRBD1	few	TRBV7-9	TRBJ1-6	TGTGCCAGCGCCAGGGGGTTAACACCCCTCCACTTT	CASARGLTPLHF
.	.	TRBV27	TRBJ1-5	TGTGCCAGCAGTTTATATAGGGCAGGACAGCCCCAGCATTTT	CASSLYRAGQPQHF
.	.	TRBV28	TRBJ1-1	TGTGCCAGCAGTCCAAGAGTAGTCAGAGGGGAAGCTTTCTTT	CASSPRVVRGEAFF
.	.	TRBV4-2	TRBJ2-1	TGTGCCAGCAGCCAAGATGGCGAGGGCGATGAGCAGTTCTTC	CASSQDGEGDEQFF
.	many	TRBV7-2	TRBJ1-2	TGTGCCAGCAGCTACCGACAGGTGGCTAACTATGGCTACACCTTC	CASSYRQVANYGYTF
TRBD1	few	TRBV10-3	TRBJ2-2	TGTGCCATCAGGGGACAGAGATCCCCCGAGGACACCGGGGAGCTGTTTTTT	CAIRGQRSPEDTGELFF
.	.	TRBV29-1	TRBJ2-7	TGCAGCGTTGAATACCGAGCCAAAGACCGCTACGAGCAGTACTTC	CSVEYRAKDRYEQYF
.	.	TRBV4-1	TRBJ2-7	TGCGCCAGCAGCCCCCGGGACTTGAACTACGAGCAGTACTTC	CASSPRDLNYEQYF
.	.	TRBV7-6	TRBJ2-3	TGTGCCAGCAGCTTATTCGGAGCCACAGATACGCAGTATTTT	CASSLFGATDTQYF
TRBD1	.	TRBV29-1	TRBJ1-1	TGCAGCGTTGACCTAGCCGGGACAGGGGATGAAGCTTTCTTT	CSVDLAGTGDEAFF
TRBD1	.	TRBV29-1	TRBJ1-1	TGCAGCGCTGGATCAGGGGGTCACACTGAAGCTTTCTTT	CSAGSGGHTEAFF
.	.	TRBV6-1	TRBJ1-1	TGTGCCAGCAGCGCCCTTCCTGGGGCAGGAGACACTGAAGCTTTCTTT	CASSALPGAGDTEAFF
TRBD1	.	TRBV19	TRBJ1-2	TGTGCCAGTAGTACTACAGGGGCTAACTATGGCTACACCTTC	CASSTTGANYGYTF